This TCR beta chain was profiled in a study of blood T cell repertoires in COVID-19. In the study overall: COVID-19 samples, acute and convalescent, were from the United States, Italy and Spain. From T cells, B-cell-depleted T cells, or PBMCs came the material, which was cDNA or gDNA.

Libraries were prepared by immunoSEQ multiplex PCR; TCRdb keeps only in-frame clonotypes and omits some of them. The sample consists of around 150,000 clones, about 84% of them appearing once. This CDR3 is 12 amino acids long. The J segment lost 11 bases and the V segment lost 4 bases, leaving 6 bases of the junction unmatched. In germline, CDR1 is LGHDT, CDR2 YNNKEL (reference sequence). This clone has only one observation. Sequenced sample: peripheral blood. The chain employs TRBV3-1 (or the pseudogene TRBV3-2) and TRBJ1-1; 8 bases are shared with TRBD1. The receptor was isolated from a woman between 50 and 59 years old with acute or convalescent COVID-19. This CDR3 is CASSPGGVAAFF. CDR3 bases: TGTGCCAGCAGCCCAGGGGGCGTGGCGGCTTTCTTT.